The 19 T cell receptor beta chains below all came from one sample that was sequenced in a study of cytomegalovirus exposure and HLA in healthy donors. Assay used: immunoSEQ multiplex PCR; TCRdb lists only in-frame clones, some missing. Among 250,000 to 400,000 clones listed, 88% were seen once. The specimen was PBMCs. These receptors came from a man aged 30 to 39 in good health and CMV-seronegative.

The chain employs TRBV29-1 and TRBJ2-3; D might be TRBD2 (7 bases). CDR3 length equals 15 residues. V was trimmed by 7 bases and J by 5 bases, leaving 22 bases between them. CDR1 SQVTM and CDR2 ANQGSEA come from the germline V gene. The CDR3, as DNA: TGCAGCGCGAGGGGGGGCCAGAGCCGTCAAGATACGCAGTATTTT. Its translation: CSARGGQSRQDTQYF.

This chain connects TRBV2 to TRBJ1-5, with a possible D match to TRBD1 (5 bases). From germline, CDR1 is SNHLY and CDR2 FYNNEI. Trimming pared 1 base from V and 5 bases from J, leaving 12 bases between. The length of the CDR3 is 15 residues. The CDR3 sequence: CASSEEAGRDQPQHF. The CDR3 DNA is TGTGCCAGCAGTGAAGAAGCAGGGAGGGATCAGCCCCAGCATTTT.

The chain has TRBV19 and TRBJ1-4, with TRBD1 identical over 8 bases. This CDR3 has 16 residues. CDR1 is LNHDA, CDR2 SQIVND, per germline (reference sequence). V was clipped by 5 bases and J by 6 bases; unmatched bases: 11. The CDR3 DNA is TGTGCCAGTAGTTATTCGGCAGGGGGCAGGCATGAAAAACTGTTTTTT. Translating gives CASSYSAGGRHEKLFF.

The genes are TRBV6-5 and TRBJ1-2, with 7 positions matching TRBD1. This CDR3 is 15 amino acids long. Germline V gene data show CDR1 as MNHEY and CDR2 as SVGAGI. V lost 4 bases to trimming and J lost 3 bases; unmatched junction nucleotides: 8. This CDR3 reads CASSSPATGDYGYTF. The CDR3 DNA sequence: TGTGCCAGCAGTTCTCCCGCCACAGGGGACTATGGCTACACCTTC.

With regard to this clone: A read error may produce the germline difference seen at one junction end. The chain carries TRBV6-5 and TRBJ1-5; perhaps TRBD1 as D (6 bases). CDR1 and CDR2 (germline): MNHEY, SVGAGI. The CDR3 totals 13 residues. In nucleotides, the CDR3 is TGTGCCAGCGGCCCCAGGGACAATCATCCCCAGCATTTT. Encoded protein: CASGPRDNHPQHF.

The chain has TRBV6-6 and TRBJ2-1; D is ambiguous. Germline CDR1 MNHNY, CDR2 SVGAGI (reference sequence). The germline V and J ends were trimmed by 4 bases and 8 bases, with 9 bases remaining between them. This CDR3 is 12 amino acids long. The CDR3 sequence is CASSWAVDEQFF. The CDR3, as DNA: TGTGCCAGCAGTTGGGCAGTTGATGAGCAGTTCTTC.

The CDR3 is CANRQGLFSGELFF. The CDR3 DNA follows: TGTGCCAACCGACAGGGTCTGTTCTCCGGGGAGCTGTTTTTT. V and J are TRBV5-4 and TRBJ2-2; 7 bases are a match to TRBD1. V lost 9 bases to trimming and J lost 6 bases; unmatched junction nucleotides: 11. CDR3 length equals 14 residues. The germline V gene encodes CDR1 SGHNT and CDR2 YYREEE (reference sequence).

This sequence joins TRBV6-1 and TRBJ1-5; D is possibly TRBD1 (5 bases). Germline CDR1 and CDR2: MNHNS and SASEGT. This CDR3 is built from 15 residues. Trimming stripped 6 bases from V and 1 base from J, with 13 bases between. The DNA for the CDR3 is TGTGCCAGCAGGCGGGGGGGTCTCAGCAATCAGCCCCAGCATTTT. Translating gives CASRRGGLSNQPQHF.

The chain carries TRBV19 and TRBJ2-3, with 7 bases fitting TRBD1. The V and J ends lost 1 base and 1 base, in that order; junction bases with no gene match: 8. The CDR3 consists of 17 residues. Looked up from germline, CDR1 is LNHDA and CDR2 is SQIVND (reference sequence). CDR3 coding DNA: TGTGCCAGTAGTATAGGTCAAGGGGGCGTAGGCACAGATACGCAGTATTTT. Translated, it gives CASSIGQGGVGTDTQYF.

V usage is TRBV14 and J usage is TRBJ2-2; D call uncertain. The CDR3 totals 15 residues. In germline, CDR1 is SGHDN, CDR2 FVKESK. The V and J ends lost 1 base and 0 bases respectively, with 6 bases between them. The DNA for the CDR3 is TGTGCCAGCAGCCAAGGTCCGGCGAACACCGGGGAGCTGTTTTTT. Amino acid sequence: CASSQGPANTGELFF.

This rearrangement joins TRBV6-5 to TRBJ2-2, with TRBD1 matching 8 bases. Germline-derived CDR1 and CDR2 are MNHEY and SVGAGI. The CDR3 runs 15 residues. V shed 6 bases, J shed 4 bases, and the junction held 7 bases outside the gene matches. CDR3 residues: CASSRGQGFTGELFF. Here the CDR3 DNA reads TGTGCCAGCAGCCGAGGACAGGGCTTCACCGGGGAGCTGTTTTTT.

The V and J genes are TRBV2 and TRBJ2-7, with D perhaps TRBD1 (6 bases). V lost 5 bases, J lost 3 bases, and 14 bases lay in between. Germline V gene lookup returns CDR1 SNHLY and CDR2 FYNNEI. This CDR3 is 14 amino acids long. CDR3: CASSRTEANYEQYF. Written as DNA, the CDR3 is TGTGCCAGCAGTAGGACAGAAGCCAACTACGAGCAGTACTTC.

The chain's CDR3 is CASSLGHVRDEQYF. The CDR3 DNA reads as TGTGCCAGCAGCTTAGGACACGTGCGCGACGAGCAGTACTTC. The gene calls are TRBV7-9 and TRBJ2-7; no clear D gene. Between the trimmed V and J ends, which lost 1 base and 5 bases, there was a span of 12 bases. The germline V gene encodes CDR1 SEHNR and CDR2 FQNEAQ (reference sequence). This CDR3 has 14 residues.

CDR3 region: CATGQGDRVGNTIYF. The CDR3 DNA is TGTGCCACGGGACAGGGGGACAGAGTTGGAAACACCATATATTTT. V gene TRBV15 combines with J gene TRBJ1-3, with TRBD1 identical over 11 bases. Unmatched junction bases numbered 7, after V lost 9 bases and J lost 3 bases. The germline V gene encodes CDR1 LNHNV and CDR2 YYDKDF (reference sequence). The CDR3 is 15 residues long.

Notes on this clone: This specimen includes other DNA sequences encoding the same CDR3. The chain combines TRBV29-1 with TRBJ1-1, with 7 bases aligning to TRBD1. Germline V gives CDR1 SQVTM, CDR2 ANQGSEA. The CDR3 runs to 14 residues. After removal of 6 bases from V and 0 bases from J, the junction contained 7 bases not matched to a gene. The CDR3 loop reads CSVGQGGMNTEAFF. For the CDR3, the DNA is TGCAGCGTGGGGCAGGGGGGTATGAACACTGAAGCTTTCTTT.

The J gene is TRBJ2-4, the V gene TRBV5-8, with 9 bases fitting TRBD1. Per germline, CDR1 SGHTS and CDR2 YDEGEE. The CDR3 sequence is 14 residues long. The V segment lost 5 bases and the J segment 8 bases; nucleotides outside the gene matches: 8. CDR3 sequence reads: CASRTGTGTYIQYF. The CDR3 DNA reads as TGTGCCAGCAGAACCGGGACAGGGACGTACATTCAGTACTTC.

CDR3 amino acids: CASSSGQREQYF. CDR3 nucleotide sequence: TGTGCCAGCAGCTCGGGACAGCGGGAGCAGTACTTC. This rearrangement joins TRBV5-4 to TRBJ2-7, with 7 bases lining up with TRBD1. Germline assignment: CDR1 SGHNT and CDR2 YYREEE (reference sequence). V shed 3 bases, J shed 7 bases, and the junction held 4 bases outside the gene matches. The CDR3 covers 12 residues.

The CDR3 region is CASSLAGGSWETQYF. The CDR3 nucleotides are TGTGCCAGCAGCTTGGCCGGCGGGAGTTGGGAGACCCAGTACTTC. V gene TRBV5-4 combines with J gene TRBJ2-5; 7 positions match TRBD2. The CDR3 runs 15 residues. Trimming removed 0 bases from V and 5 bases from J; junction bases left unmatched: 7. CDR1 SGHNT and CDR2 YYREEE come from the germline V gene (reference sequence).

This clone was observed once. The CDR3 protein is CASSAMGQIEYEQYF. CDR3 bases: TGTGCCAGCAGTGCAATGGGACAGATAGAGTACGAGCAGTACTTC. This chain connects TRBV25-1 to TRBJ2-7, with TRBD1 matching over 7 bases. The CDR3 is 15 amino acids. The trim removed 4 bases at V and 4 bases at J, leaving 10 bases unmatched. From germline, CDR1 is MGHDK and CDR2 SYGVNS.